This T cell receptor beta chain was obtained from a study of T cell responses to AZD1222 COVID-19 vaccine. Overall study results and limits: Among spike-specific TCRs, nearly half reportedly target unmutated variant regions.

Regarding this clone: Antigen specificity is unknown.

The method was immunoSEQ multiplex PCR; TCRdb's version includes in-frame clones alone and lacks a portion of them. Of around 150,000 clones detected, approximately 92% appear once; the ten largest clones hold roughly 2.3%. The ends were cut back, 3 bases at V and 4 bases at J, with 21 bases in the middle. This CDR3 is built from 17 residues. Germline V lookup: CDR1 KGHSH, CDR2 LQKENI. The source is an adult in good health. This chain uses TRBV18 with TRBJ1-2, with D possibly TRBD1 on 5 matching bases. The sample was peripheral blood, taken on day 0 of AZD1222 vaccination. The CDR3 sequence: CASSPGETVGRGYGYTF. The DNA of the CDR3 is TGTGCCAGCTCACCGGGGGAAACGGTAGGAAGAGGCTATGGCTACACCTTC.